These 5 T cell receptor beta chains came from one sample sequenced in a study of blood T cell repertoires in COVID-19. TCRdb's copy holds only in-frame clones and misses some; the assay was immunoSEQ multiplex PCR. The data show approximately 380,000 clones, 70% to 90% seen once. The sample consisted of PBMCs or T cells enriched from blood (not recorded which). The origin of the receptors is a woman aged 18-29 years who had recovered from COVID-19.

In DNA, the CDR3 is TGCGCCAGCAGCCAGCGTCAGGGGAACTTTGAAGCTTTCTTT. Its translation: CASSQRQGNFEAFF. The chain carries TRBV4-3 and TRBJ1-1; D is perhaps TRBD1 (6 bases). CDR3 length equals 14 residues. CDR1 is LGHNA, CDR2 YSLEER, per germline. Between the trimmed V and J ends, which lost 3 bases and 7 bases, there was a span of 15 bases.

Written as DNA, the CDR3 is TGTGCCAGCAGCTTACAGGCCAGGGTTAATGAAAAACTGTTTTTT. Translated, it gives CASSLQARVNEKLFF. The chain joins TRBV11-2 to TRBJ1-4, with D possibly TRBD1 on 5 matching bases. V was pared by 2 bases and J by 4 bases, with 11 bases between. Germline V gene lookup returns CDR1 SGHAT and CDR2 FQNNGV. This CDR3 contains 15 residues.

This rearrangement joins TRBV4-3 to TRBJ1-2; D not resolved. The CDR3 is made up of 16 amino acids. The germline V gene has CDR1 LGHNA and CDR2 YSLEER. V was shortened by 0 bases and J by 0 bases, with 11 bases between the two germline ends. CDR3 loop: CASSQDRSLPNYGYTF. The DNA of the CDR3 is TGCGCCAGCAGCCAAGATCGGAGTTTACCTAACTATGGCTACACCTTC.

The sample holds one count of this clone. This chain links TRBV11-2 with TRBJ1-3, with TRBD1 matching over 8 bases. The J segment lost 4 bases and the V segment lost 5 bases, leaving 10 bases of the junction unmatched. CDR1 is SGHAT and CDR2 is FQNNGV in the germline V gene. This CDR3 has 16 amino acids. CDR3 nucleotide sequence: TGTGCCAGCAGCCGAATGGACAGGGAAACAGGAAACACCATATATTTT. The encoded protein is CASSRMDRETGNTIYF.

This chain joins TRBV7-2 and TRBJ1-2; D is possibly TRBD1 (6 bases). Trimming removed 1 base from V and 5 bases from J, with 8 bases in between. This CDR3 has 13 residues. CDR1 SGHTA and CDR2 FQGNSA come from the germline V gene. The CDR3 DNA follows: TGTGCCAGCAGCTTAGAAGGGGGATATGGCTACACCTTC. This translates into CASSLEGGYGYTF.